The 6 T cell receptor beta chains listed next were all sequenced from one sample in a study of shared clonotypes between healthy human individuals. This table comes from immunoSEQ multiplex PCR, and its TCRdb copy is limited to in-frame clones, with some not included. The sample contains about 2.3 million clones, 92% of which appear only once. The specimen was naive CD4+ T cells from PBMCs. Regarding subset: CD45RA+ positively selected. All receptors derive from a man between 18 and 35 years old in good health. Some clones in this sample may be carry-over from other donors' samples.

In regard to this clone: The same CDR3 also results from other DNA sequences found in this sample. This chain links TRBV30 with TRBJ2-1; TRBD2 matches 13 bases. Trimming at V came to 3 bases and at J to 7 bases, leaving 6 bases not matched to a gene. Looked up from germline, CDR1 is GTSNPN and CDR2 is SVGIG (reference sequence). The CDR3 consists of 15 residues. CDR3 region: CAWSRTSGRSNEQFF. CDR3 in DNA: TGTGCCTGGAGCAGGACTAGCGGGAGAAGTAATGAGCAGTTCTTC.

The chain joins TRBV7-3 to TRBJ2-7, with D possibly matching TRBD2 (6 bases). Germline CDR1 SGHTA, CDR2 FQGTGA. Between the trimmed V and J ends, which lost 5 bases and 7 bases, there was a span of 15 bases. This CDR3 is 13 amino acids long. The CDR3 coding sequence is TGTGCCAGCAGCGCCGGGGGACGTGGGGAGCAGTACTTC. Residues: CASSAGGRGEQYF.

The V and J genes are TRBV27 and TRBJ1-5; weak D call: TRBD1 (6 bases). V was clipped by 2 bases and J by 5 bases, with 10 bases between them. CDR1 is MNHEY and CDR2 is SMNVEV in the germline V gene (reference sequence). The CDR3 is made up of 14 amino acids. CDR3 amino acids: CASSLQGGYQPQHF. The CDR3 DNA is TGTGCCAGCAGTTTACAAGGGGGTTATCAGCCCCAGCATTTT.

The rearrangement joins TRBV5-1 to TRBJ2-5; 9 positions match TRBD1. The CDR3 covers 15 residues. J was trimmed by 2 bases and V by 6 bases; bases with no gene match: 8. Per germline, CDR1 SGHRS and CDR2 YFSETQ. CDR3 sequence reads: CASTHQGQGQETQYF. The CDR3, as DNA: TGCGCCAGCACACATCAGGGACAGGGACAAGAGACCCAGTACTTC.

The CDR3 is CASSLGPDGRNQPQHF. The CDR3 DNA sequence: TGTGCCAGCAGTTTAGGGCCAGATGGGCGAAATCAGCCCCAGCATTTT. This chain links TRBV28 with TRBJ1-5; D call uncertain. The V and J ends lost 2 bases and 4 bases respectively, with 15 bases between them. The CDR3 has 16 amino acids. The germline V gene encodes CDR1 MDHEN and CDR2 SYDVKM.

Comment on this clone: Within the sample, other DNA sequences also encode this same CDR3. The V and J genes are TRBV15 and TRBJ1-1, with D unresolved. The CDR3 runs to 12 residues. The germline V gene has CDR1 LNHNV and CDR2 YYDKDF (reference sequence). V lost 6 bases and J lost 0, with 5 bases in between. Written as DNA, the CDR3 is TGTGCCACCAGTTCGCTGAACACTGAAGCTTTCTTT. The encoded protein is CATSSLNTEAFF. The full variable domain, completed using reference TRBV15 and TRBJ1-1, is DAMVIQNPRYQVTQFGKPVTLSCSQTLNHNVMYWYQQKSSQAPKLLFHYYDKDFNNEADTPDNFQSRRPNTSFCFLDIRSPGLGDTAMYLCATSSLNTEAFFGQGTRLTVV.